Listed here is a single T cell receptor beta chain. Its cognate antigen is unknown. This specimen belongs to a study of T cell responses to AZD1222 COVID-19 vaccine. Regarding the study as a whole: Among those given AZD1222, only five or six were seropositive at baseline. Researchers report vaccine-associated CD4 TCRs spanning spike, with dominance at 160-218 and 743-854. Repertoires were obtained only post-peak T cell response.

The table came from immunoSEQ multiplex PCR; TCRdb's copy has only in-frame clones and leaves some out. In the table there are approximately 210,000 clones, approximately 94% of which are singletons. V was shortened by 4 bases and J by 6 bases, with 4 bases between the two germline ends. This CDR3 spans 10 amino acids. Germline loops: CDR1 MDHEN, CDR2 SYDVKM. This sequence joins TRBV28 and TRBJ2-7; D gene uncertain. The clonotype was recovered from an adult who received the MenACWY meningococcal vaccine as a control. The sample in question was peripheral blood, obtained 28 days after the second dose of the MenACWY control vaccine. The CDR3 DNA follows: TGTGCCAGCAGTTCGATCGAGCAGTACTTC. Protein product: CASSSIEQYF.